These 9 T cell receptor beta chains were sequenced from one sample in a study of control samples from healthy donors and cancer patients. The data were produced by immunoSEQ multiplex PCR, yet TCRdb's version contains in-frame clones alone and is incomplete. The sample has some 140,000 clones; roughly 92% are singletons. The specimen sequenced was blood. The receptors shown here come from a man younger than 45 in good health.

The gene calls are TRBV7-3 and TRBJ2-1; 15 nucleotides agree with TRBD2. The CDR3 loop spans 19 amino acids. In germline, CDR1 is SGHTA, CDR2 FQGTGA. V lost 4 bases and J lost 1; bases outside the gene matches: 8. The CDR3 sequence is CASSSRTSGRAGSYNEQFF. CDR3 DNA sequence: TGTGCCAGCAGCTCCAGGACTAGCGGGAGGGCCGGATCCTACAATGAGCAGTTCTTC.

The chain is built from TRBV11-3 and TRBJ2-2; D possibly corresponds to TRBD2 (6 bases). The CDR3 totals 13 residues. With 5 bases removed from V and 5 bases from J, the gap between germline ends came to 9 bases. Germline CDR1 is SGHNT and CDR2 is YENEEA. The CDR3 protein is CASSPRETGELFF. The CDR3, as DNA: TGTGCCAGCAGCCCCCGGGAGACCGGGGAGCTGTTTTTT.

The V gene is TRBV18, the J gene TRBJ1-6; 8 nucleotides align to TRBD1. The length of the CDR3 is 17 residues. V lost 1 base to trimming and J lost 6 bases; unmatched junction nucleotides: 8. Germline values: CDR1 KGHSH, CDR2 LQKENI. This CDR3 reads CASSPQLWTGFNSPLHF. The CDR3 nucleotides read TGTGCCAGCTCACCACAGCTTTGGACAGGGTTTAATTCACCCCTCCACTTT.

In this sample, this clone turned up once. The CDR3 DNA reads as TGTGCCAGCAGCGGGGGGGCCCACACAGATACGCAGTATTTT. It is translated as CASSGGAHTDTQYF. J is TRBJ2-3 and V is TRBV3-1 (or the pseudogene TRBV3-2); possibly TRBD2 for D (7 bases). From germline, CDR1 is LGHDT and CDR2 YNNKEL (reference sequence). This CDR3 spans 14 amino acids. V was pared by 5 bases and J by 2 bases, with 11 bases between.

The chain has TRBV30 and TRBJ1-2; D possibly corresponds to TRBD1 (5 bases). Looked up from germline, CDR1 is GTSNPN and CDR2 is SVGIG (reference sequence). V gave up 2 bases and J gave up 8 bases, with 9 bases separating them. The length of the CDR3 is 11 residues. In DNA form, the CDR3 reads TGTGCCTGGAGTTGGAGGGGCGGCTACACCTTC. Translated: CAWSWRGGYTF.

This clone was counted between two and nine times. This rearrangement joins TRBV6-4 to TRBJ2-3; a weak D match, TRBD2 (6 bases). V was shortened by 0 bases and J by 4 bases, with 14 bases between the two germline ends. There are 16 residues in the CDR3. From germline, CDR1 is MRHNA and CDR2 SNTAGT. The CDR3 DNA sequence: TGTGCCAGCAGTGACTCGGGGGGAGGTGGCCCAGATACGCAGTATTTT. Protein: CASSDSGGGGPDTQYF.

The V call is TRBV24-1, the J call TRBJ2-1, with D perhaps matching TRBD2 (5 bases). CDR3 length: 14 residues. Germline CDR1 and CDR2: KGHDR and SFDVKD. Deletions cut 3 bases from V and 8 bases from J, with 13 bases between. CDR3: CATSDPLTADEQFF. The CDR3, as DNA: TGTGCCACCAGTGATCCCCTTACAGCGGATGAGCAGTTCTTC.

This chain connects TRBV19 to TRBJ2-3; TRBD2 might be the D (5 bases). The CDR3 extends over 14 amino acids. Germline assignment: CDR1 LNHDA and CDR2 SQIVND (reference sequence). The V end lost 10 bases, the J end lost 0 bases, and 14 bases lay between the germline ends. CDR3 in DNA: TGTGCCATCGGAGGACTGGCTAGCACAGATACGCAGTATTTT. As protein: CAIGGLASTDTQYF. The whole variable domain, filled in from reference TRBV19 and TRBJ2-3, reads DGGITQSPKYLFRKEGQNVTLSCEQNLNHDAMYWYRQDPGQGLRLIYYSQIVNDFQKGDIAEGYSVSREKKESFPLTVTSAQKNPTAFYLCAIGGLASTDTQYFGPGTRLTVL.

This CDR3 reads CAISEEGPIAFF. CDR3 nucleotides: TGTGCCATCAGTGAGGAAGGACCTATAGCTTTCTTT. The rearrangement uses TRBV10-3 and TRBJ1-1; D remains ambiguous. The V end lost 2 bases, the J end lost 10 bases, and 11 bases lay between the germline ends. CDR1 is ENHRY and CDR2 is SYGVKD in the germline V gene. This CDR3 is 12 amino acids long.